What follows is one TCR beta chain and its context. Unmatched junction bases numbered 11, after V lost 5 bases and J lost 10 bases. From germline, CDR1 is SNHLY and CDR2 FYNNEI. The length of the CDR3 is 14 residues. The sample originates from a study of control samples from healthy donors and cancer patients. Sequencing was performed with immunoSEQ multiplex PCR; in TCRdb, only in-frame clones are kept and a portion is missing. The sample contains around 150,000 clones, around 96% of which appear only once. The rearrangement links TRBV2 to TRBJ1-2; 9 bases line up with TRBD1. The TCR comes from a woman between 35 and 50 years old in good health. Sequenced input: blood. The CDR3 coding sequence is TGTGCCAGCAGTCCCGGGACAGGGAGTGTAGCCTACACCTTC. As protein: CASSPGTGSVAYTF.